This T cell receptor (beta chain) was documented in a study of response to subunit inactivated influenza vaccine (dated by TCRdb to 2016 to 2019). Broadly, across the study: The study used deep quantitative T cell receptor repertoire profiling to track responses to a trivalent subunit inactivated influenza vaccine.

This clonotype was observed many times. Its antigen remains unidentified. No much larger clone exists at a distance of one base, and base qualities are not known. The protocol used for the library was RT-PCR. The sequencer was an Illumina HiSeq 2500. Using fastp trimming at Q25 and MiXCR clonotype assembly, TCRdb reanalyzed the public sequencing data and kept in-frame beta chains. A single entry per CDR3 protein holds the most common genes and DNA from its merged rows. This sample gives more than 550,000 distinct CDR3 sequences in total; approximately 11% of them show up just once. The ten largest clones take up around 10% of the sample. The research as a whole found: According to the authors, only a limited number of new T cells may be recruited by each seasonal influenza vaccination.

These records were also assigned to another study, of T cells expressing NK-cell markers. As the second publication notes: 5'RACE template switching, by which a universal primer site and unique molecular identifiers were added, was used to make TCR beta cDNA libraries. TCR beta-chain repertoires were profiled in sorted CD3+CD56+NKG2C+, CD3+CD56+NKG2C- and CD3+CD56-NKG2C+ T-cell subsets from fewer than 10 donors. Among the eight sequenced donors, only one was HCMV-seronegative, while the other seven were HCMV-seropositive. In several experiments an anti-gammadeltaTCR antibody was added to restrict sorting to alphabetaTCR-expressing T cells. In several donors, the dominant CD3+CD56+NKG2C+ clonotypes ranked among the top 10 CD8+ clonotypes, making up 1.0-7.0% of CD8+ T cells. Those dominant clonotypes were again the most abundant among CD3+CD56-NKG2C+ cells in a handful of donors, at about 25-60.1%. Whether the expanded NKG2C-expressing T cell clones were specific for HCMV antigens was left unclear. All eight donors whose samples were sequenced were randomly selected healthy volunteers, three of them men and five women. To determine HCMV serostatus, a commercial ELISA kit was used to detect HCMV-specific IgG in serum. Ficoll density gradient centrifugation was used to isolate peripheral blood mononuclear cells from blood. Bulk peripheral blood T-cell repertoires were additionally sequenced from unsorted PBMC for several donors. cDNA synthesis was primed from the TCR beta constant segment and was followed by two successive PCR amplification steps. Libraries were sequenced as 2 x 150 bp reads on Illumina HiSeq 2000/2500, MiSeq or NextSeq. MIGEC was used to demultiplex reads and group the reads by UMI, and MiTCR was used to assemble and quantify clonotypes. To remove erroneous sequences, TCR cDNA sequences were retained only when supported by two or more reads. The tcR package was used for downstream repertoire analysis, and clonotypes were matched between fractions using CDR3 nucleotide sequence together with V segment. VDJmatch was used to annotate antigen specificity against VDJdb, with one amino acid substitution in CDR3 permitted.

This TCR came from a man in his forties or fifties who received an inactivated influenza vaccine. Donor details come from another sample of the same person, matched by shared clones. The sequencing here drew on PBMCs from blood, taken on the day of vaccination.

The CDR3 protein sequence reads: CASSPMGTGNTEAFF. The DNA sequence reads TGCGCCAGCAGCCCGATGGGGACGGGGAACACTGAAGCTTTCTTT. Rearrangement joined TRBV5-1 to TRBJ1-1; the D segment could be TRBD1, given 5 matching bases. The germline ends are 14 bases apart after V is trimmed by 4 bases and J by 1 base. Reading the germline V gene gives CDR1 SGHRS and CDR2 YFSETQ. Taken from cysteine to phenylalanine, the CDR3 has 15 residues. The read is trimmed to its CDR3 DNA, 45 bases read in frame from base 1.